This T cell receptor (beta chain) appears in the sequencing data of a study of early T cells in non-severe SARS-CoV-2 infection. One entry per CDR3 protein results from TCRdb running MiXCR on the 5' RACE reads. The data show tens of thousands of distinct CDR3 sequences, about an eighth seen once. Sequencing was performed on whole blood. The receptor comes from an adult who was a healthcare worker with PCR-confirmed SARS-CoV-2 infection or an uninfected control (not recorded which).

The CDR3 DNA sequence: TGTGCCAGCAGTTTAGGCAGGGGGCAGGACAATGAGCAGTTCTTC. Protein product: CASSLGRGQDNEQFF. The V and J genes are TRBV28 and TRBJ2-1, with 8 bases lining up with TRBD1. Germline V lookup: CDR1 MDHEN, CDR2 SYDVKM. The CDR3 is 15 residues long. V shed 2 bases and J 5 bases; nucleotides not matched to a gene: 5.